This T cell receptor beta chain was documented in a study of T-cell memory formation after mild COVID-19. The wider study: TCR clusters showed largely donor specificity.

Employing constant-segment primers, 5'RACE generated TCR alpha and TCR beta cDNA libraries bearing sample barcodes and UMIs. One entry per CDR3 protein results from TCRdb running MiXCR on the 5' RACE reads. The sample consists of approximately 350,000 distinct CDR3 sequences, around 14% of them appearing once. Whole-study results and caveats: A subset of responding clones appeared in pre-infection memory, suggesting cross-reactive memory joined. While clones contracting from day 15 to 85 were balanced between CD4 and CD8, later expanders leaned CD4+.

The CDR3 loop spans 18 amino acids. Germline values: CDR1 LGHNA, CDR2 YSLEER. V was clipped by 2 bases and J by 6 bases, with 22 bases between them. Only a few counts were recorded for this clonotype. As yet, its antigen is unknown. This clonotype originated in a man aged 18-30 years who had mild COVID-19 (a few samples of this study predate the infection). Cell type and time point are not known. The chain combines TRBV4-3 with TRBJ2-2; the D call may be TRBD1 or TRBD2 (5 bases each). Sequences were obtained from PBMCs or a T cell subset sorted from them (not recorded which). The DNA for the CDR3 is TGCGCCAGCAGCCAACCCCAGACCGGGGCAGTGGAATCCGGGGAGCTGTTTTTT. Amino acids: CASSQPQTGAVESGELFF.